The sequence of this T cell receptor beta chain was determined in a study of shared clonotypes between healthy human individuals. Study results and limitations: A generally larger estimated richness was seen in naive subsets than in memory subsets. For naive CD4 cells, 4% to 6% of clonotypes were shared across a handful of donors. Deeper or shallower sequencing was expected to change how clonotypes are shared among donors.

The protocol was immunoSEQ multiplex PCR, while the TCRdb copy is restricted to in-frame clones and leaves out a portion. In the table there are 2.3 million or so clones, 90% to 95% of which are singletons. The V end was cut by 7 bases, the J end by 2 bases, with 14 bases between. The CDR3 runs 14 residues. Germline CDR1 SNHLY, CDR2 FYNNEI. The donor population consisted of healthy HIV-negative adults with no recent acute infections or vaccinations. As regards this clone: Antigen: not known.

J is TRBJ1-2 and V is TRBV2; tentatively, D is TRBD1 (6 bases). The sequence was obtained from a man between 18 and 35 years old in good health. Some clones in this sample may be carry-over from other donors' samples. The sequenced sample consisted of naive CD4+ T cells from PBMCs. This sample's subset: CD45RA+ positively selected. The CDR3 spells CASTFGGGNYGYTF. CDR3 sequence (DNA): TGTGCCAGCACCTTTGGAGGGGGGAACTATGGCTACACCTTC.